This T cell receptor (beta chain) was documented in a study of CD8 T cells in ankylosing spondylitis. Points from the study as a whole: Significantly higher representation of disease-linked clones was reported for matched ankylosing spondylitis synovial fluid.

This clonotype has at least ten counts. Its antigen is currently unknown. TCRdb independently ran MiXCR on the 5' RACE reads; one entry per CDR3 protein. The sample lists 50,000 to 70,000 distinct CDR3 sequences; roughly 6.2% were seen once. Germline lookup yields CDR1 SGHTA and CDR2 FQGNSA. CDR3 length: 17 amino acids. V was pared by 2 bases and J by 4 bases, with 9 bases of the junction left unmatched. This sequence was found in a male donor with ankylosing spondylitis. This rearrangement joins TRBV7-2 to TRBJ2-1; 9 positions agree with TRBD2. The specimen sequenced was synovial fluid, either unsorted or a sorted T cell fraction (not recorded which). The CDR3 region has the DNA TGTGCCAGCAGCTTATTTTCGGGACTAGCAACTTACAATGAGCAGTTCTTC. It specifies CASSLFSGLATYNEQFF.